Shown below are 28 T cell receptor beta chains from a single sample sequenced in a study of blood T cell repertoires in COVID-19. Repertoires were generated with immunoSEQ multiplex PCR, while TCRdb's copy carries only in-frame clones and drops some. The sample gives 250,000 or so clones, 84% of which show up once; around 4.2% is in the top ten. Sequenced: peripheral blood. These receptors were taken from a man aged 55 to 70 with acute or convalescent COVID-19.

This chain joins TRBV11-2 and TRBJ2-7; D may be TRBD2 (5 bases). The CDR3 has 15 amino acids. With 1 base removed from V and 2 bases from J, the gap between germline ends came to 12 bases. The germline CDR1 and CDR2 sequences are SGHAT and FQNNGV. CDR3 DNA: TGTGCCAGCAGCTTAGCTCTCGCGGGTGCCTACGAGCAGTACTTC. This gives the protein CASSLALAGAYEQYF.

The rearrangement links TRBV19 to TRBJ2-5; no clear D gene. This CDR3 comprises 13 residues. V was pared by 4 bases and J by 5 bases, with 11 bases between. CDR1 and CDR2 from the germline V gene are LNHDA and SQIVND (reference sequence). CDR3 amino acids: CASSTPTHETQYF. CDR3 in DNA: TGTGCCAGTAGTACGCCCACACATGAGACCCAGTACTTC.

The gene calls are TRBV7-9 and TRBJ2-5; D gene unclear. The V and J ends lost 3 bases and 1 base respectively, with 9 bases between them. This CDR3 region has 14 residues. Germline assignment: CDR1 SEHNR and CDR2 FQNEAQ (reference sequence). Here the CDR3 DNA reads TGTGCCAGCAGCTTGTTTCTAATCCAAGAGACCCAGTACTTC. Its protein product is CASSLFLIQETQYF. Combining the CDR3 with reference TRBV7-9 and TRBJ2-5 gives the whole variable domain DTGVSQNPRHKITKRGQNVTFRCDPISEHNRLYWYRQTLGQGPEFLTYFQNEAQLEKSRLLSDRFSAERPKGSFSTLEIQRTEQGDSAMYLCASSLFLIQETQYFGPGTRLLVL.

The gene calls are TRBV18 and TRBJ1-3; D remains unclear. V was pared by 3 bases and J by 0 bases, with 15 bases between. Germline lookup yields CDR1 KGHSH and CDR2 LQKENI. The length of the CDR3 is 17 residues. CDR3 in amino acids: CASSPTGASFSGNTIYF. CDR3 nucleotides: TGTGCCAGCTCACCGACGGGAGCCTCGTTCTCTGGAAACACCATATATTTT.

DNA of the CDR3: TGTGCCAGCAGCTGGCGGGCGGACGTGAACACTGAAGCTTTCTTT. This translates into CASSWRADVNTEAFF. The chain has TRBV7-8 and TRBJ1-1; D gene ambiguous. Germline lookup yields CDR1 SGHVS and CDR2 FQNEAQ. This CDR3 comprises 15 residues. Trimming took 4 bases from V and 0 from J, leaving 12 bases between them.

This chain links TRBV24-1 with TRBJ2-2; D gene unclear. Germline V gene sequence: CDR1 KGHDR, CDR2 SFDVKD. This CDR3 is 14 amino acids long. V shed 4 bases and J shed 3 bases, with 8 bases lying between them. CDR3 region: CATSDPRDTGELFF. CDR3 coding DNA: TGTGCCACCAGTGACCCGCGTGACACCGGGGAGCTGTTTTTT.

V and J are TRBV5-5 and TRBJ1-4, with unresolved D. Germline-derived CDR1 and CDR2 are SGHKS and YYEKEE (reference sequence). There are 14 residues in the CDR3. Trimming stripped 4 bases from V and 0 bases from J, with 7 bases between. CDR3: CASSPTTTNEKLFF. In DNA form, the CDR3 reads TGTGCCAGCAGCCCGACAACAACTAATGAAAAACTGTTTTTT.

The rearrangement links TRBV9 to TRBJ2-3, with 7 bases lining up with TRBD1. Germline trimming cut 5 bases from V and 4 bases from J; bases unmatched to any gene: 7. CDR1 and CDR2 (germline): SGDLS, YYNGEE. This CDR3 contains 14 residues. CDR3 residues: CASSVGTVPDTQYF. The CDR3 DNA is TGTGCCAGCAGTGTCGGGACAGTCCCAGATACGCAGTATTTT.

V is TRBV3-1 (or the pseudogene TRBV3-2) and J is TRBJ1-5, with D perhaps matching TRBD1 (5 bases). Trimming took 6 bases from V and 9 from J, leaving 15 bases between them. Germline-derived CDR1 and CDR2 are LGHDT and YNNKEL (reference sequence). This CDR3 contains 13 residues. DNA of the CDR3: TGTGCCAGCAGTCCTCCGGGGGTTAGGCCCCAGCATTTT. Encoded protein: CASSPPGVRPQHF.

This chain links TRBV6-6 with TRBJ1-2, with D possibly being TRBD1 (6 bases). The CDR3 spans 14 residues. V was clipped by 0 bases and J by 11 bases, with 16 bases between them. CDR1 and CDR2 from the germline V gene are MNHNY and SVGAGI (reference sequence). CDR3 nucleotide sequence: TGTGCCAGCAGTTACTCGGACAGCCCCCAGCGATACACCTTC. It specifies CASSYSDSPQRYTF.

The chain links TRBV19 to TRBJ1-1; tentatively, D is TRBD1 (5 bases). Deletions cut 9 bases from V and 7 bases from J, with 21 bases between. The CDR3 extends over 14 amino acids. Germline loops: CDR1 LNHDA, CDR2 SQIVND (reference sequence). The CDR3 sequence: CASKGGAAGLEAFF. Here the CDR3 DNA reads TGTGCCAGCAAGGGCGGGGCAGCGGGCCTTGAAGCTTTCTTT.

The chain has TRBV30 and TRBJ2-5, with TRBD2 identical over 7 bases. The CDR3 has 13 residues. J lost 1 base, V lost 2 bases, and 1 base had no gene match. Germline assignment: CDR1 GTSNPN and CDR2 SVGIG (reference sequence). CDR3 in amino acids: CAWSPGGQETQYF. In DNA form, the CDR3 reads TGTGCCTGGAGTCCGGGGGGCCAAGAGACCCAGTACTTC.

The chain employs TRBV19 and TRBJ2-5; maybe TRBD2 (6 bases). Looked up from germline, CDR1 is LNHDA and CDR2 is SQIVND (reference sequence). CDR3 size: 13 residues. Between the trimmed V and J ends, which lost 8 bases and 3 bases, there was a span of 13 bases. Here the CDR3 reads CASSFGGEETQYF. CDR3 in DNA: TGTGCCAGTTCCTTCGGAGGGGAAGAGACCCAGTACTTC.

Notes on this clone: Other DNA sequences from this sample encode an identical CDR3 as well. The chain uses TRBV4-1 and TRBJ1-5; the match to TRBD1 covers 8 bases. The CDR3 has 16 amino acids. V lost 1 base, J lost 4 bases, and 6 bases stayed unmatched. Germline CDR1 MGHRA, CDR2 YSYEKL. CDR3 bases: TGCGCCAGCAGCCAAGGGACAGGGACATTGAATCAGCCCCAGCATTTT. This sequence encodes CASSQGTGTLNQPQHF.

This chain connects TRBV19 to TRBJ1-2; 8 nucleotides line up with TRBD1. This CDR3 is 14 amino acids long. From germline, CDR1 is LNHDA and CDR2 SQIVND (reference sequence). V gave up 5 bases and J gave up 1 base; unmatched junction bases: 3. The chain's CDR3 is CASSGTGLNYGYTF. As DNA, the CDR3 is TGTGCCAGTAGTGGGACAGGACTTAACTATGGCTACACCTTC. The variable domain in full, completed from reference TRBV19 and TRBJ1-2, reads DGGITQSPKYLFRKEGQNVTLSCEQNLNHDAMYWYRQDPGQGLRLIYYSQIVNDFQKGDIAEGYSVSREKKESFPLTVTSAQKNPTAFYLCASSGTGLNYGYTFGSGTRLTVV.

This sequence joins TRBV15 and TRBJ2-1; TRBD1 might be the D (7 bases). This CDR3 spans 16 amino acids. Deletions cut 3 bases from V and 10 bases from J, with 22 bases between. The germline CDR1 and CDR2 sequences are LNHNV and YYDKDF (reference sequence). CDR3 loop: CATSRVGQRAGWEQFF. The CDR3 DNA reads as TGTGCCACCAGCAGGGTGGGACAGCGGGCGGGATGGGAGCAGTTCTTC.

The chain combines TRBV2 with TRBJ2-7, with 12 bases identical to TRBD2. Trimming removed 0 bases from V and 5 bases from J; junction bases left unmatched: 8. Germline loops: CDR1 SNHLY, CDR2 FYNNEI. The CDR3 runs 17 residues. Here the CDR3 DNA reads TGTGCCAGCAGTGAAGCGGCGACTAGCGGGAGACCCCACGAGCAGTACTTC. This translates into CASSEAATSGRPHEQYF.

V gene TRBV5-4 combines with J gene TRBJ1-1, with TRBD1 matching 7 bases. The CDR3 is made up of 14 amino acids. Germline V CDR1 and CDR2: SGHNT, YYREEE (reference sequence). V lost 2 bases, J lost 2 bases, and 3 bases stayed unmatched. The DNA for the CDR3 is TGTGCCAGCAGCTTAAGGGACAGTAACACTGAAGCTTTCTTT. It translates to CASSLRDSNTEAFF.

The chain combines TRBV5-1 with TRBJ1-6; possibly TRBD1 for D (5 bases). The length of the CDR3 is 17 residues. In germline, CDR1 is SGHRS, CDR2 YFSETQ. V was clipped by 0 bases and J by 0 bases, with 10 bases between them. In DNA, the CDR3 is TGCGCCAGCAGCTTGGCTGGGGCGGCCTCCTATAATTCACCCCTCCACTTT. Protein sequence: CASSLAGAASYNSPLHF.

This chain joins TRBV10-3 and TRBJ2-1; D is possibly TRBD2 (6 bases). The CDR3 spans 12 residues. V was cut by 7 bases and J by 5 bases, with 9 bases left in between. The germline V gene encodes CDR1 ENHRY and CDR2 SYGVKD. CDR3 sequence (DNA): TGTGCCATCACCGGGAGCAACAATGAGCAGTTCTTC. Amino acid sequence: CAITGSNNEQFF.

The gene calls are TRBV12-3 or TRBV12-4 and TRBJ1-2, with 8 bases aligning to TRBD1. This CDR3 is 13 amino acids long. V shed 4 bases and J 6 bases; nucleotides not matched to a gene: 4. In nucleotides, the CDR3 is TGTGCCAGCAGTTCAGGGGGCCGCAATGGCTACACCTTC. Its translation is CASSSGGRNGYTF.

The chain is built from TRBV6-5 and TRBJ1-3; D is undetermined. The CDR3 spans 14 residues. The V gene lost 5 bases and the J gene lost 3 bases, with 11 bases spanning the gap. Germline lookup yields CDR1 MNHEY and CDR2 SVGAGI. The CDR3 coding sequence is TGTGCCAGCAGTCCCCCGGGTAGTGGAAACACCATATATTTT. This translates into CASSPPGSGNTIYF.

This sequence joins TRBV6-5 and TRBJ1-4; 8 bases line up with TRBD1. J lost 4 bases, V lost 10 bases, and 5 bases had no gene match. CDR1 and CDR2 from the germline V gene are MNHEY and SVGAGI. CDR3 size: 13 residues. CDR3 DNA sequence: TGTGCCACAAAGGGACAGGTTAATGAAAAACTGTTTTTT. Its protein is CATKGQVNEKLFF.

The chain uses TRBV5-6 and TRBJ1-1; D is uncertain. V lost 3 bases and J 4 bases, leaving 4 bases between the germline ends. The CDR3 is 11 amino acids. CDR1 is SGHDT, CDR2 YYEEEE, per germline. Here the CDR3 DNA reads TGTGCCAGCAGCTCATCCACTGAAGCTTTCTTT. It codes for CASSSSTEAFF.

V is TRBV18 and J is TRBJ2-7; 11 positions match TRBD1. Germline V lookup: CDR1 KGHSH, CDR2 LQKENI. The V gene end was trimmed by 3 bases and the J gene end by 6 bases; junction bases not matched to a gene: 4. This CDR3 is 14 amino acids long. The CDR3 loop reads CASSPRTGGAEQYF. CDR3 DNA sequence: TGTGCCAGCTCACCCCGGACAGGGGGCGCCGAGCAGTACTTC.

CDR3 protein: CASSLGPASGSTDTQYF. The CDR3 DNA reads TGCGCCAGCAGCTTGGGGCCGGCTAGCGGGAGTACGGATACGCAGTATTTT. The V call is TRBV5-1, the J call TRBJ2-3; 10 bases are shared with TRBD2. The CDR3 has 17 amino acids. With V trimmed by 0 bases and J by 6 bases, 10 bases remained unmatched. Germline CDR1 and CDR2: SGHRS and YFSETQ.

This clone has a count of ten or more. The genes are TRBV6-2 or TRBV6-3 and TRBJ1-2, with 7 bases fitting TRBD1. J was trimmed by 6 bases and V by 0 bases; bases with no gene match: 10. Germline CDR1 reads MNHEY; CDR2 reads SVGEGT. The CDR3 length is 16 residues. CDR3 amino acids: CASSYSGGQALNGYTF. Written as DNA, the CDR3 is TGTGCCAGCAGTTACTCAGGTGGACAGGCCCTGAATGGCTACACCTTC.

The chain joins TRBV5-1 to TRBJ2-7; D is unresolved. CDR1 SGHRS and CDR2 YFSETQ come from the germline V gene. The V and J ends lost 5 bases and 0 bases respectively, with 9 bases between them. CDR3 length: 13 amino acids. The CDR3 loop is CASRYAGSYEQYF. For the CDR3, the DNA is TGCGCCAGCAGGTACGCAGGCTCCTACGAGCAGTACTTC. The variable domain in full, completed from reference TRBV5-1 and TRBJ2-7, reads KAGVTQTPRYLIKTRGQQVTLSCSPISGHRSVSWYQQTPGQGLQFLFEYFSETQRNKGNFPGRFSGRQFSNSRSEMNVSTLELGDSALYLCASRYAGSYEQYFGPGTRLTVT.